This is a list of T cell receptor beta chains from one sample in a study of shared clonotypes between healthy human individuals. The repertoire was sequenced with immunoSEQ multiplex PCR; TCRdb's copy has only in-frame clones and lacks some. The sample consists of around 1.4 million clones, about 98.5% of them appearing once. The sample taken for sequencing was naive CD4+ T cells sorted from blood. The source of these receptors is a man aged 25 to 45 in good health. Both conserved end residues are part of each CDR3. Fields, in order: D gene, clone size, J gene, V gene, CDR3 protein, CDR3 DNA. A D gene is named only where the DNA matches it firmly. Size is omitted from some rows. Given values are once, few, many or a class for expanded clones.

TRBD2,-,TRBJ2-3,TRBV5-1,CASSLAGVSDTQYF,TGCGCCAGCTCCCTAGCGGGAGTATCAGATACGCAGTATTTT
-,-,TRBJ1-1,TRBV9,CASSVGAGGANTEAFF,TGTGCCAGCAGCGTCGGCGCAGGTGGTGCCAACACTGAAGCTTTCTTT
-,-,TRBJ2-7,TRBV10-3,CAIRVEGRDEQYF,TGTGCCATCAGAGTGGAGGGGCGCGACGAGCAGTACTTC
TRBD1,-,TRBJ1-5,TRBV28,CASSSGQGVDGSNQPQHF,TGTGCCAGCAGCTCCGGACAGGGGGTAGATGGAAGCAATCAGCCCCAGCATTTT
TRBD2,once,TRBJ2-1,TRBV7-2,CASSLELAAYNEQFF,TGTGCCAGCAGCTTAGAACTAGCGGCTTACAATGAGCAGTTCTTC
-,few,TRBJ1-2,TRBV4-2,CASSQQGNGYTF,TGTGCCAGCAGCCAGCAGGGGAATGGCTACACCTTC
TRBD2,-,TRBJ2-2,TRBV7-7,CASSRGLAVTGELFF,TGTGCTAGCAGCCGAGGACTAGCGGTCACCGGGGAGCTGTTTTTT
TRBD1,-,TRBJ1-3,TRBV4-3,CASSQGLTGAGSGNTIYF,TGCGCCAGCAGCCAAGGCTTGACAGGGGCCGGCTCTGGAAACACCATATATTTT
-,once,TRBJ2-2,TRBV2,CASSDWGSNSPGELFF,TGTGCCAGCAGTGATTGGGGCAGTAATTCCCCCGGGGAGCTGTTTTTT
TRBD2,-,TRBJ2-2,TRBV19,CASSMLPGLAEKGAGELFF,TGTGCCAGTAGTATGCTCCCTGGACTAGCGGAGAAAGGGGCCGGGGAGCTGTTTTTT
-,-,TRBJ1-1,TRBV29-1,CSVVSDASFSAFF,TGCAGCGTGGTATCGGACGCTTCCTTCTCAGCTTTCTTT
-,-,TRBJ2-3,TRBV18,CASSPFTDTQYF,TGTGCCAGCTCACCATTTACAGATACGCAGTATTTT
-,-,TRBJ2-1,TRBV20-1,CSADRDFEQFF,TGCAGTGCTGATCGGGATTTTGAGCAGTTCTTC
TRBD2,once,TRBJ2-7,TRBV7-8,CASSQGTSLYEQYF,TGTGCCAGCAGCCAAGGGACTAGTCTCTACGAGCAGTACTTC
-,-,TRBJ1-5,TRBV6-1,CASGRNNQPQHF,TGTGCCAGCGGACGGAACAATCAGCCCCAGCATTTT
TRBD2,once,TRBJ2-1,TRBV7-9,CASSLRAGINEQFF,TGTGCCAGCAGCTTAAGAGCGGGAATCAATGAGCAGTTCTTC
-,-,TRBJ2-7,TRBV4-1,CASSQDTGLGEQYF,TGCGCCAGCAGCCAAGACACAGGGTTGGGCGAGCAGTACTTC
-,-,TRBJ2-2,TRBV12-1,CASSFAPGLSSTGELFF,TGTGCCAGCAGCTTTGCGCCCGGACTTTCTTCTACCGGGGAGCTGTTTTTT
-,-,TRBJ2-7,TRBV19,CASRKPGEGTYEQYF,TGTGCCAGCCGGAAACCAGGGGAAGGTACCTACGAGCAGTACTTC
-,-,TRBJ2-2,TRBV5-1,CASSLRRAGNTGELFF,TGCGCCAGCAGCTTGAGGCGAGCGGGGAACACCGGGGAGCTGTTTTTT
-,-,TRBJ2-1,TRBV29-1,CSVTTPQGIDEQFF,TGCAGCGTCACAACGCCACAGGGTATTGATGAGCAGTTCTTC
-,-,TRBJ2-2,TRBV9,CASSVGVPNTGELFF,TGTGCCAGCAGCGTAGGGGTCCCGAACACCGGGGAGCTGTTTTTT
-,-,TRBJ2-2,TRBV9,CASSATSTVTGELFF,TGTGCCAGCAGCGCGACCTCGACAGTAACCGGGGAGCTGTTTTTT
TRBD1,-,TRBJ2-7,TRBV4-3,CASSQGPRDRPIF,TGCGCCAGCAGCCAGGGACCCCGGGACAGGCCAATCTTC
-,-,TRBJ2-1,TRBV2,CASSKDQYNEQFF,TGTGCCAGCAGTAAGGACCAATACAATGAGCAGTTCTTC
-,-,TRBJ2-3,TRBV5-1,CASSLGTVTDTQYF,TGCGCCAGCAGCTTGGGGACAGTAACAGATACGCAGTATTTT
TRBD1,once,TRBJ1-2,TRBV6-1,CASKGQGRYGYTF,TGTGCCAGCAAGGGACAGGGACGCTATGGCTACACCTTC
-,-,TRBJ1-2,TRBV4-2,CASSQDYGYTF,TGTGCCAGCAGCCAAGACTATGGCTACACCTTC
-,-,TRBJ2-1,TRBV12-5,CASGLVQNEQFF,TGTGCTAGTGGTTTAGTACAGAATGAGCAGTTCTTC
-,-,TRBJ2-7,TRBV7-2,CASSPTPYYEQYF,TGTGCCAGCAGCCCAACCCCGTACTACGAGCAGTACTTC